This T cell receptor beta chain is from a study of blood T cell repertoires in COVID-19. Study as a whole: Some COVID-19 samples were acute and others convalescent; all came from the United States, Italy and Spain. T cells, B-cell-depleted T cells, or PBMCs provided the cDNA or gDNA that served as material.

Under the authors' procedure: For nucleated cells, counts were estimated from reference gene primer amplification. TCRdb's table, derived via immunoSEQ multiplex PCR, lists solely in-frame clones and lacks some. V and J calls and clone size follow that table, whereas D and trimming were derived from the DNA. The data contain some 120,000 clones, more than 70% of them singletons. CDR1 and CDR2 from the germline V gene are MDHEN and SYDVKM. This CDR3 spans 14 amino acids. Trimming took 3 bases from V and 4 from J, leaving 10 bases between them. The chain has TRBV28 and TRBJ2-1; D remains ambiguous. The source material was peripheral blood. This receptor was identified in a human donor in a cohort sampled during active COVID-19. The CDR3 loop is CASSFNGLYNEQFF. CDR3 nucleotide sequence: TGTGCCAGCAGTTTTAATGGCCTTTACAATGAGCAGTTCTTC.